A selection of T cell receptor beta chains follows, all from one sample in a study of sequential checkpoint blockade in melanoma. Sequencing used immunoSEQ multiplex PCR; TCRdb keeps in-frame clones, though not all of them. The sample yields tens of thousands of clones, roughly nine tenths seen once. The specimen was CD8+ T cells sorted from blood (inferred from file names), collected from a patient given nivolumab and ipilimumab in sequence. These receptors were collected from a human donor with melanoma. The conserved cysteine and the conserved F or W are not part of the CDR3 here. Fields, in order: clone size, J gene, V gene, CDR3 length, CDR3 protein. Clone size appears in some rows only: once, few, many, or a class for an expanded clone.

abundance: few; j_gene: TRBJ1-4; v_gene: TRBV11-2; len: 13; CDR3aa: ASREGDWGNEKLF
abundance: .; j_gene: TRBJ2-3; v_gene: TRBV19; len: 11; CDR3aa: ASSIQSTDTQY
abundance: .; j_gene: TRBJ2-3; v_gene: TRBV19; len: 15; CDR3aa: ASSIPGRDRRTDTQY
abundance: .; j_gene: TRBJ2-7; v_gene: TRBV5-6; len: 13; CDR3aa: ASSFLSHPLYEQY
abundance: .; j_gene: TRBJ1-2; v_gene: TRBV7-2; len: 11; CDR3aa: ASSLGYTYGYT
abundance: .; j_gene: TRBJ2-7; v_gene: TRBV4-1; len: 13; CDR3aa: ASSQLTSGSYEQY
abundance: once; j_gene: TRBJ1-4; v_gene: TRBV5-1; len: 14; CDR3aa: ASSPDSMWTNEKLF
abundance: .; j_gene: TRBJ1-5; v_gene: TRBV4-1; len: 13; CDR3aa: ASSLGQGATQPQH
abundance: .; j_gene: TRBJ1-1; v_gene: TRBV19; len: 12; CDR3aa: ATWDRGGGTEAF
abundance: once; j_gene: TRBJ1-2; v_gene: TRBV12-5; len: 14; CDR3aa: ASGLPGRGLYYGYT
abundance: .; j_gene: .; v_gene: TRBV27; len: 11; CDR3aa: ASRSATGNEQY
abundance: .; j_gene: TRBJ2-1; v_gene: TRBV9; len: 12; CDR3aa: ASSSAGDVDEQF
abundance: .; j_gene: TRBJ2-2; v_gene: TRBV9; len: 14; CDR3aa: ASSGLSGRAVGELF
abundance: .; j_gene: TRBJ2-3; v_gene: TRBV4-2; len: 12; CDR3aa: ASSQEASSDTQY
abundance: .; j_gene: TRBJ2-5; v_gene: TRBV4-3; len: 14; CDR3aa: ASSQDVGAGGETQY
abundance: .; j_gene: TRBJ1-2; v_gene: TRBV5-6; len: 12; CDR3aa: ASSIGQVLYGYT
abundance: .; j_gene: TRBJ2-7; v_gene: TRBV27; len: 13; CDR3aa: ASSFEAALSYEQY
abundance: .; j_gene: TRBJ2-5; v_gene: TRBV4-1; len: 13; CDR3aa: ASSQDRVSQETQY
abundance: .; j_gene: TRBJ1-1; v_gene: TRBV2; len: 14; CDR3aa: ASSEVRGAPNTEAF
abundance: .; j_gene: TRBJ2-5; v_gene: TRBV28; len: 13; CDR3aa: ASSLGHDLQETQY
abundance: .; j_gene: TRBJ2-1; v_gene: TRBV28; len: 12; CDR3aa: ASSPVTRREGQF
abundance: .; j_gene: TRBJ2-2; v_gene: TRBV4-1; len: 15; CDR3aa: ASSQGPPDSNTGELF
abundance: .; j_gene: TRBJ1-2; v_gene: TRBV28; len: 15; CDR3aa: ASSPLLQGFTNYGYT
abundance: .; j_gene: TRBJ1-1; v_gene: TRBV6-6; len: 14; CDR3aa: ASSYSIDTGDTEAF
abundance: .; j_gene: TRBJ2-7; v_gene: TRBV7-2; len: 13; CDR3aa: ASSFLGTDSYEQY
abundance: once; j_gene: TRBJ2-7; v_gene: TRBV2; len: 11; CDR3aa: ASIVTRRGEQY
abundance: few; j_gene: TRBJ2-2; v_gene: TRBV7-9; len: 12; CDR3aa: ASSGSLDTGELF
abundance: .; j_gene: TRBJ2-3; v_gene: TRBV29-1; len: 12; CDR3aa: SVPGQYNTDTQY